This TCR beta chain was identified in a study of cytomegalovirus exposure and HLA in healthy donors. Study-wide results and limits: Other equally common chains were less clonally expanded than HLA-associated TCR beta chains, a later analysis showed.

A remark on this clone: Antigen unknown.

13 Jbeta primers and 60 Vbeta primers were used for the PCR. TCRdb's table, derived via immunoSEQ multiplex PCR, lists solely in-frame clones and lacks some. Here the sample spans 80,000 to 100,000 clones, 81% being singletons. The germline V gene has CDR1 SQVTM and CDR2 ANQGSEA. Trimming pared 6 bases from V and 2 bases from J, leaving 17 bases between. The CDR3 loop spans 14 amino acids. The sequencing sample was made of PBMCs. The chain is built from TRBV29-1 and TRBJ2-7, with TRBD2 as a possible D gene (5 bases). The sequence was collected from a man aged 35 to 55 in good health and CMV-seropositive. The CDR3 region is CSVYSPGTPYEQYF. The CDR3 DNA reads TGCAGCGTGTATAGTCCGGGAACCCCCTACGAGCAGTACTTC.